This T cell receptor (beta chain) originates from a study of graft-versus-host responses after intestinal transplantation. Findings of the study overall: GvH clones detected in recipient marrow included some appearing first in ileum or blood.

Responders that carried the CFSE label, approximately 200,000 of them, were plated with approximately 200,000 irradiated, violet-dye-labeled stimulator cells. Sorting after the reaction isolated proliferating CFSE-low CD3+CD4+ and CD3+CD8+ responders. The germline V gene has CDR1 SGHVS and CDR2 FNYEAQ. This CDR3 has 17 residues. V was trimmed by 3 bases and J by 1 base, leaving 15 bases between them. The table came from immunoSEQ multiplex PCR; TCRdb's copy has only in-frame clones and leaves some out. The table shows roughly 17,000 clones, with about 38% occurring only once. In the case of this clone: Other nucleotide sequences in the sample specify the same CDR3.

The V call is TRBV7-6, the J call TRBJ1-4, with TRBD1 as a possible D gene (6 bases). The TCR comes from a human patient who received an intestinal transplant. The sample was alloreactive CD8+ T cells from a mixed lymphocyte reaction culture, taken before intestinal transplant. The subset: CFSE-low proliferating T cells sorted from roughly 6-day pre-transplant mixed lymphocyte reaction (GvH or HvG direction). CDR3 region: CASSLVMGAVTNEKLFF. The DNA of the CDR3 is TGTGCCAGCAGCTTGGTGATGGGGGCGGTAACTAATGAAAAACTGTTTTTT.